Below are 24 T cell receptor beta chains sequenced from a single sample in a study of blood T cell repertoires in COVID-19. Using immunoSEQ multiplex PCR, the repertoire was profiled, and TCRdb retains in-frame clones only, with some absent. The table lists some 110,000 clones, around nine tenths of them singletons. Sequences were obtained from peripheral blood. The receptors originated from a man aged 40-49 years with acute or convalescent COVID-19.

V is TRBV21-1 and J is TRBJ2-7; the table calls TRBD2, which could not be checked here. TRBV21-1 is marked as a pseudogene. The CDR3 runs 18 residues. CDR3: CASSRGLAETPLNYEQYF. Written as DNA, the CDR3 is TGTGCCAGCAGCAGGGGACTAGCGGAAACCCCGTTGAATTACGAGCAGTACTTC.

The chain combines TRBV7-9 with TRBJ1-4; 9 bases are shared with TRBD1. This CDR3 contains 15 residues. Germline CDR1 reads SEHNR; CDR2 reads FQNEAQ (reference sequence). V trimming: 5 bases; J trimming: 5 bases; junction bases outside the gene matches: 6. The CDR3 bases are TGTGCCAGCAGCCCGCGGGACAGGGAGAATGAAAAACTGTTTTTT. It is translated as CASSPRDRENEKLFF.

As regards this clone: Other DNA sequences in the same sample also yield this CDR3. J is TRBJ2-1 and V is TRBV19; 7 bases fit TRBD2. Per germline, CDR1 LNHDA and CDR2 SQIVND (reference sequence). The CDR3 runs 15 residues. V lost 1 base, J lost 2 bases, and 2 bases stayed unmatched. This chain's CDR3 is CASSIVAGAYNEQFF. In DNA, the CDR3 is TGTGCCAGTAGTATAGTGGCGGGGGCCTACAATGAGCAGTTCTTC.

V usage is TRBV15 and J usage is TRBJ1-5; TRBD1 is a possible D gene (6 bases). Between the trimmed V and J ends, which lost 0 bases and 6 bases, there was a span of 9 bases. Per the germline V gene, CDR1 is LNHNV and CDR2 is YYDKDF (reference sequence). This CDR3 comprises 14 residues. The CDR3 nucleotides are TGTGCCACCAGCAGAGATAGGGGGGGTCAGCCCCAGCATTTT. Translated: CATSRDRGGQPQHF.

The V call is TRBV2, the J call TRBJ1-3, with a possible D match to TRBD1 (6 bases). V shed 5 bases and J shed 2 bases, with 13 bases lying between them. This CDR3 spans 15 amino acids. CDR1 is SNHLY, CDR2 FYNNEI, per germline. CDR3 loop: CASSSQGGAGNTIYF. The DNA for the CDR3 is TGTGCCAGCAGTTCCCAAGGGGGGGCTGGAAACACCATATATTTT.

The gene calls are TRBV27 and TRBJ2-7; tentative D call: TRBD1 (5 bases). This CDR3 region has 15 residues. The V gene's germline CDR1 is MNHEY and CDR2 SMNVEV (reference sequence). V was pared by 6 bases and J by 0 bases, with 15 bases between. CDR3 loop: CASRSAGSSSYEQYF. The CDR3 DNA reads as TGTGCCAGCAGATCCGCAGGGTCGAGCTCCTACGAGCAGTACTTC.

This clone was counted between two and nine times. The chain has TRBV7-2 and TRBJ1-1; D gene uncertain. The V gene's germline CDR1 is SGHTA and CDR2 FQGNSA. CDR3 length: 13 amino acids. The germline V and J ends were trimmed by 6 bases and 2 bases, with 10 bases remaining between them. CDR3 sequence (DNA): TGTGCCAGCAGTTCCCTAAAAAACACTGAAGCTTTCTTT. Amino acids: CASSSLKNTEAFF.

This clone appeared once. J is TRBJ2-7 and V is TRBV7-8; 7 bases align to TRBD1. With V trimmed by 2 bases and J by 2 bases, 6 bases remained unmatched. In germline, CDR1 is SGHVS, CDR2 FQNEAQ. The CDR3 sequence is 15 residues long. CDR3 amino acids: CASSLRPGGAYEQYF. The CDR3 DNA follows: TGTGCCAGCAGCTTAAGGCCAGGGGGTGCCTACGAGCAGTACTTC.

The CDR3 bases are TGTGCCAGCAGCTTAGAGGTGGTTTGGTCTAGCGGGACCGATGAGCAGTTCTTC. Its protein product is CASSLEVVWSSGTDEQFF. The chain carries TRBV7-9 and TRBJ2-1, with 9 bases fitting TRBD2. After removal of 1 base from V and 8 bases from J, the junction contained 15 bases not matched to a gene. Looked up from germline, CDR1 is SEHNR and CDR2 is FQNEAQ (reference sequence). The CDR3 covers 18 residues.

The chain is built from TRBV11-3 and TRBJ2-7, with D perhaps TRBD1 (6 bases). This CDR3 is 13 amino acids long. V was clipped by 8 bases and J by 0 bases, with 11 bases between them. The germline CDR1 and CDR2 sequences are SGHNT and YENEEA. CDR3: CASGVRGSYEQYF. CDR3 bases: TGTGCCAGCGGTGTCAGGGGCTCCTACGAGCAGTACTTC.

This clone was observed once. The gene calls are TRBV9 and TRBJ2-2; 8 bases agree with TRBD1. V shed 4 bases and J 5 bases; nucleotides not matched to a gene: 7. Germline CDR1 SGDLS, CDR2 YYNGEE. This CDR3 region has 15 residues. The CDR3 coding sequence is TGTGCCAGCAGCATAACTCAGGGGGCAACCGGGGAGCTGTTTTTT. It yields the protein CASSITQGATGELFF.

The rearrangement uses TRBV5-1 and TRBJ2-6; 7 bases are shared with TRBD1. V lost 4 bases and J lost 0; bases outside the gene matches: 10. Germline CDR1 and CDR2: SGHRS and YFSETQ. This CDR3 has 18 residues. CDR3 sequence reads: CASSPRTGRTSGANVLTF. DNA for the CDR3: TGCGCCAGCAGCCCCCGGACAGGCCGAACCTCTGGGGCCAACGTCCTGACTTTC. Full variable domain (rest looked up from reference TRBV5-1 and TRBJ2-6): KAGVTQTPRYLIKTRGQQVTLSCSPISGHRSVSWYQQTPGQGLQFLFEYFSETQRNKGNFPGRFSGRQFSNSRSEMNVSTLELGDSALYLCASSPRTGRTSGANVLTFGAGSRLTVL.

The chain couples TRBV18 to TRBJ2-5; D gene uncertain. The CDR3 has 14 residues. V was pared by 2 bases and J by 4 bases, with 11 bases between. Germline CDR1 KGHSH, CDR2 LQKENI. CDR3 protein: CASSPGAPLETQYF. CDR3 in DNA: TGTGCCAGCTCACCAGGAGCTCCCCTAGAGACCCAGTACTTC.

V and J are TRBV10-3 and TRBJ2-3, with 11 bases fitting TRBD2. The CDR3 loop spans 18 amino acids. Per germline, CDR1 ENHRY and CDR2 SYGVKD. V shed 2 bases, J shed 0 bases, and the junction held 7 bases outside the gene matches. CDR3 in DNA: TGTGCCATCAGTGAGGTGGCTAGCGGGAGGCAAAGCACAGATACGCAGTATTTT. It codes for CAISEVASGRQSTDTQYF.

The genes are TRBV15 and TRBJ2-2; a weak D match, TRBD1 (6 bases). Germline V lookup: CDR1 LNHNV, CDR2 YYDKDF (reference sequence). CDR3 length: 15 amino acids. Trimming took 3 bases from V and 0 from J, leaving 8 bases between them. The DNA of the CDR3 is TGTGCCACCAGCAGCAGGGGTACGAACACCGGGGAGCTGTTTTTT. Residues: CATSSRGTNTGELFF. Together with reference TRBV15 and TRBJ2-2, the CDR3 gives the full variable domain: DAMVIQNPRYQVTQFGKPVTLSCSQTLNHNVMYWYQQKSSQAPKLLFHYYDKDFNNEADTPDNFQSRRPNTSFCFLDIRSPGLGDTAMYLCATSSRGTNTGELFFGEGSRLTVL.

V gene TRBV2 combines with J gene TRBJ1-2; D unresolved. With 6 bases removed from V and 0 bases from J, the gap between germline ends came to 20 bases. This CDR3 is built from 17 residues. Looked up from germline, CDR1 is SNHLY and CDR2 is FYNNEI. The CDR3 DNA reads as TGTGCCAGCAGCGCCCTAATAGATCGCTTCTCTAACTATGGCTACACCTTC. Its protein product is CASSALIDRFSNYGYTF.

J is TRBJ1-2 and V is TRBV4-1; tentative D call: TRBD1 (6 bases). Germline V gives CDR1 MGHRA, CDR2 YSYEKL. Trimming cost V 4 bases and J 6 bases, with 15 bases left between them. CDR3 size: 14 residues. The CDR3 nucleotides read TGCGCCAGCAGCCCCGCGGGAGGGGGGAATGGCTACACCTTC. It specifies CASSPAGGGNGYTF.

CDR3 loop: CASKPGGGPDYGYTF. Written as DNA, the CDR3 is TGTGCCAGCAAACCCGGTGGCGGGCCGGACTATGGCTACACCTTC. The chain is built from TRBV5-4 and TRBJ1-2; D is ambiguous. Germline loops: CDR1 SGHNT, CDR2 YYREEE (reference sequence). Trimming pared 6 bases from V and 3 bases from J, leaving 18 bases between. This CDR3 has 15 residues. Full variable domain (rest looked up from reference TRBV5-4 and TRBJ1-2): ETGVTQSPTHLIKTRGQQVTLRCSSQSGHNTVSWYQQALGQGPQFIFQYYREEENGRGNFPPRFSGLQFPNYSSELNVNALELDDSALYLCASKPGGGPDYGYTFGSGTRLTVV.

This chain joins TRBV5-4 and TRBJ1-2, with 7 nucleotides matching TRBD1. Germline CDR1 is SGHNT and CDR2 is YYREEE (reference sequence). V shed 4 bases, J shed 7 bases, and the junction held 10 bases outside the gene matches. This CDR3 comprises 14 residues. CDR3 in DNA: TGTGCCAGCAGCCCAGGGACAGATCTGACTGGCTACACCTTC. As protein: CASSPGTDLTGYTF.

The V and J genes are TRBV25-1 and TRBJ1-1; no clear D gene. This CDR3 is built from 14 residues. Germline V lookup: CDR1 MGHDK, CDR2 SYGVNS. The germline V and J ends were trimmed by 3 bases and 4 bases, with 12 bases remaining between them. Here the CDR3 reads CASSDFSRGTEAFF. CDR3 DNA sequence: TGTGCCAGCAGTGACTTTAGCCGCGGCACTGAAGCTTTCTTT.

The chain recombines TRBV24-1 with TRBJ1-1, with 9 bases lining up with TRBD1. J lost 8 bases, V lost 4 bases, and 4 bases had no gene match. The CDR3 has 13 residues. Germline loops: CDR1 KGHDR, CDR2 SFDVKD. The CDR3 bases are TGTGCCACCAGTGAGTCCGGGACAGGGGAAGCTTTCTTT. As protein: CATSESGTGEAFF.

This rearrangement joins TRBV3-1 (or the pseudogene TRBV3-2) to TRBJ2-7, with TRBD1 identical over 11 bases. Unmatched junction bases numbered 13, after V lost 4 bases and J lost 2 bases. The germline gives CDR1 LGHDT, CDR2 YNNKEL (reference sequence). CDR3 length equals 18 residues. CDR3 protein: CASSPGSGWGQGAYEQYF. Here the CDR3 DNA reads TGTGCCAGCAGCCCCGGGAGTGGTTGGGGACAGGGGGCCTACGAGCAGTACTTC.

CDR3 in amino acids: CASSPRGLTNSLNTEAFF. In nucleotides, the CDR3 is TGTGCCAGCTCACCTCGAGGATTGACGAACTCACTGAACACTGAAGCTTTCTTT. The V and J genes are TRBV18 and TRBJ1-1; D not resolved. The CDR3 covers 18 residues. Germline loops: CDR1 KGHSH, CDR2 LQKENI. The V and J ends lost 3 bases and 0 bases respectively, with 20 bases between them.

The CDR3 sequence: CASSWGQGSGNTIYF. The CDR3 nucleotides are TGTGCCAGCAGCTGGGGACAGGGCTCTGGAAACACCATATATTTT. The rearrangement joins TRBV7-9 to TRBJ1-3; 9 bases align to TRBD1. The CDR3 totals 15 residues. The V gene's germline CDR1 is SEHNR and CDR2 FQNEAQ (reference sequence). J gave up 0 bases and V 4 bases, and 1 base lay outside the gene matches.